The 25 T cell receptor beta chains given below trace back to one sample, sequenced in a study of OX40 agonist ivuxolimab in advanced cancers. Some clones are missing from TCRdb's copy, which holds only in-frame ones; the method was immunoSEQ multiplex PCR. The data hold more than 55,000 clones, with 82% observed a single time. This sample comprised CD4+ or CD8+ T cells sorted from blood, obtained in a trial of the OX40 agonist ivuxolimab. The origin of the receptors is an adult with an advanced solid tumor such as melanoma, head and neck, liver or kidney cancer.

This rearrangement joins TRBV15 to TRBJ2-5; the D gene is possibly TRBD2 (5 bases). This CDR3 has 12 amino acids. The V end lost 1 base, the J end lost 13 bases, and 13 bases lay between the germline ends. Germline assignment: CDR1 LNHNV and CDR2 YYDKDF (reference sequence). DNA of the CDR3: TGTGCCACCAGCAGAGGGGGTAGCGTTCCGTACTTC. Translated: CATSRGGSVPYF.

The chain combines TRBV29-1 with TRBJ2-2; 10 bases agree with TRBD1. After removal of 2 bases from V and 6 bases from J, the junction contained 6 bases not matched to a gene. CDR1 is SQVTM, CDR2 ANQGSEA, per germline. The CDR3 has 15 amino acids. CDR3 amino acids: CSVELGDRGPGELFF. The DNA of the CDR3 is TGCAGCGTTGAATTGGGGGACAGGGGACCCGGGGAGCTGTTTTTT.

The chain uses TRBV10-2 and TRBJ2-7; tentative D call: TRBD2 (5 bases). The CDR3 is made up of 12 amino acids. Germline V gives CDR1 WSHSY, CDR2 SAAADI. V was pared by 5 bases and J by 7 bases, with 12 bases between. The CDR3 region is CASSNGIREQYF. The CDR3 DNA is TGCGCCAGCAGTAACGGGATCCGAGAGCAGTACTTC.

This chain joins TRBV9 and TRBJ2-3, with TRBD1 as a possible D gene (6 bases). Germline V gene sequence: CDR1 SGDLS, CDR2 YYNGEE. With 0 bases removed from V and 0 bases from J, the gap between germline ends came to 11 bases. The CDR3 covers 16 residues. The CDR3 reads CASSVGQGLSTDTQYF. For the CDR3, the DNA is TGTGCCAGCAGCGTAGGCCAGGGGCTAAGCACAGATACGCAGTATTTT.

The chain carries TRBV2 and TRBJ2-7; D is uncertain. With 2 bases removed from V and 2 bases from J, the gap between germline ends came to 10 bases. The germline V gene has CDR1 SNHLY and CDR2 FYNNEI. The CDR3 spans 14 residues. The CDR3 reads CASSEFTITYEQYF. The CDR3 region has the DNA TGTGCCAGCAGTGAATTTACAATTACCTACGAGCAGTACTTC. The full variable domain, completed using reference TRBV2 and TRBJ2-7, is EPEVTQTPSHQVTQMGQEVILRCVPISNHLYFYWYRQILGQKVEFLVSFYNNEISEKSEIFDDQFSVERPDGSNFTLKIRSTKLEDSAMYFCASSEFTITYEQYFGPGTRLTVT.

The gene calls are TRBV7-2 and TRBJ2-4; 12 bases are a match to TRBD1. The CDR3 runs to 16 residues. CDR1 is SGHTA, CDR2 FQGNSA, per germline. V trimming: 5 bases; J trimming: 4 bases; junction bases outside the gene matches: 6. The DNA of the CDR3 is TGTGCCAGCAGCCTAGGGGACAGGGGGCCAAAAAACATTCAGTACTTC. Its protein product is CASSLGDRGPKNIQYF.

This chain links TRBV6-6 with TRBJ1-3; D perhaps matches TRBD1 (6 bases). CDR3 length: 14 residues. V was pared by 5 bases and J by 1 base, with 9 bases between. Looked up from germline, CDR1 is MNHNY and CDR2 is SVGAGI (reference sequence). This CDR3 is CASSARGSGNTIYF. The CDR3 bases are TGTGCCAGCAGTGCCAGGGGTTCTGGAAACACCATATATTTT.

The chain is built from TRBV7-2 and TRBJ2-7, with 8 positions matching TRBD1. The junction had 5 bases not matched to a gene; V was cut back by 5 bases and J by 2 bases. The length of the CDR3 is 14 residues. CDR1 is SGHTA and CDR2 is FQGNSA in the germline V gene. Here the CDR3 reads CASSPGTGPYEQYF. CDR3 DNA sequence: TGTGCCAGCAGCCCCGGGACAGGCCCCTACGAGCAGTACTTC.

A word on this clone: This sample also contains other DNA sequences that code for the same CDR3. The CDR3 loop reads CASSLVGYSNQPQHF. CDR3 coding DNA: TGTGCCAGCAGCTTAGTCGGATATAGCAATCAGCCCCAGCATTTT. V usage is TRBV7-2 and J usage is TRBJ1-5, with unresolved D. The V and J ends lost 1 base and 0 bases respectively, with 7 bases between them. CDR1 is SGHTA, CDR2 FQGNSA, per germline. The CDR3 totals 15 residues.

The chain has TRBV2 and TRBJ2-5; no firm D call. CDR3 size: 12 residues. V was clipped by 1 base and J by 2 bases, with 2 bases between them. Germline V gene lookup returns CDR1 SNHLY and CDR2 FYNNEI. This chain's CDR3 is CASSEGQETQYF. The CDR3 nucleotides read TGTGCCAGCAGTGAAGGTCAAGAGACCCAGTACTTC.

The V gene is TRBV18, the J gene TRBJ1-4; tentative D call: TRBD1 (6 bases). V lost 4 bases and J 8 bases, leaving 17 bases between the germline ends. CDR3 length: 15 residues. CDR1 and CDR2 (germline): KGHSH, LQKENI. CDR3 sequence reads: CASSRIQGGEEKLFF. Here the CDR3 DNA reads TGTGCCAGCTCACGGATACAGGGAGGAGAAGAAAAACTGTTTTTT.

The rearrangement joins TRBV14 to TRBJ2-2; no clear D. Germline V gene sequence: CDR1 SGHDN, CDR2 FVKESK. This CDR3 is 15 amino acids long. The V end was cut by 0 bases, the J end by 6 bases, with 11 bases between. The CDR3 reads CASSQDGQIAGELFF. In DNA form, the CDR3 reads TGTGCCAGCAGCCAAGATGGCCAGATCGCCGGGGAGCTGTTTTTT.

The V and J genes are TRBV2 and TRBJ2-3, with D maybe TRBD2 (6 bases). There are 15 residues in the CDR3. V shed 2 bases and J shed 4 bases, with 13 bases lying between them. Germline V gives CDR1 SNHLY, CDR2 FYNNEI. The CDR3 loop reads CASSERSGRPDTQYF. In DNA, the CDR3 is TGTGCCAGCAGTGAAAGGTCAGGGAGGCCAGATACGCAGTATTTT. The entire variable domain, with the rest obtained from reference TRBV2 and TRBJ2-3, is as follows: EPEVTQTPSHQVTQMGQEVILRCVPISNHLYFYWYRQILGQKVEFLVSFYNNEISEKSEIFDDQFSVERPDGSNFTLKIRSTKLEDSAMYFCASSERSGRPDTQYFGPGTRLTVL.

The J gene is TRBJ2-7, the V gene TRBV6-1; no clear D gene. The V and J ends lost 5 bases and 4 bases respectively, with 12 bases between them. Germline V lookup: CDR1 MNHNS, CDR2 SASEGT. The CDR3 has 13 amino acids. This CDR3 is CASSLKRAYEQYF. The CDR3 nucleotides are TGTGCCAGCAGTTTAAAAAGGGCTTACGAGCAGTACTTC.

The chain couples TRBV11-3 to TRBJ2-1; no clear D gene. V lost 1 base, J lost 8 bases, and 9 bases lay in between. This CDR3 has 13 residues. Germline-derived CDR1 and CDR2 are SGHNT and YENEEA. This CDR3 reads CASSLGLLYEQFF. CDR3 coding DNA: TGTGCCAGCAGCTTAGGGCTCCTATATGAGCAGTTCTTC.

This chain uses TRBV9 with TRBJ2-3, with a possible D match to TRBD1 (5 bases). V was trimmed by 0 bases and J by 0 bases, leaving 8 bases between them. The CDR3 is 15 amino acids. Per the germline V gene, CDR1 is SGDLS and CDR2 is YYNGEE. Written as DNA, the CDR3 is TGTGCCAGCAGCGTAGAACAGGCTAGCACAGATACGCAGTATTTT. As protein: CASSVEQASTDTQYF.

In this sample, this clone turned up once. The gene calls are TRBV27 and TRBJ2-1, with 10 bases matching TRBD1. Trimming cost V 2 bases and J 6 bases; bases outside gene matches: 4. Germline values: CDR1 MNHEY, CDR2 SMNVEV (reference sequence). CDR3 length: 15 residues. The DNA for the CDR3 is TGTGCCAGCAGTTTAGGGACAGGGGTCGGCAATGAGCAGTTCTTC. As protein: CASSLGTGVGNEQFF.

The chain links TRBV7-2 to TRBJ2-2, with 7 bases lining up with TRBD1. The V segment lost 5 bases and the J segment 6 bases; nucleotides outside the gene matches: 15. In germline, CDR1 is SGHTA, CDR2 FQGNSA. The CDR3 has 17 residues. In nucleotides, the CDR3 is TGTGCCAGCAGCGTCTCTTCAAGAGAGGGGGCCTCCGGGGAGCTGTTTTTT. It encodes CASSVSSREGASGELFF.

The V and J genes are TRBV27 and TRBJ1-1; 7 bases match TRBD1. Trimming took 8 bases from V and 3 from J; bases not matched to a gene: 9. The CDR3 totals 14 residues. Germline V gene lookup returns CDR1 MNHEY and CDR2 SMNVEV (reference sequence). The CDR3 protein is CASQNRGEDTEAFF. The CDR3 DNA sequence: TGTGCCAGCCAGAACAGGGGCGAGGACACTGAAGCTTTCTTT.

The CDR3 coding sequence is TGCGCCAGCAGCCCAACAGGGAGACCTGAAGCTTTCTTT. Translation gives CASSPTGRPEAFF. This rearrangement joins TRBV4-3 to TRBJ1-1, with D possibly matching TRBD1 (6 bases). This CDR3 spans 13 amino acids. Trimming left V 4 bases short and J 6 bases short, with 12 bases between. Germline V lookup: CDR1 LGHNA, CDR2 YSLEER.

A note on this clone: A read error may produce the germline difference seen at one junction end. The chain combines TRBV28 with TRBJ2-4; D unclear. This CDR3 region has 14 residues. The germline gives CDR1 MDHEN, CDR2 SYDVKM. The CDR3 DNA reads TGTGCCAGCAGTGGATACGGGTCGGTAAACATTCGGTACTTC. Translating it yields CASSGYGSVNIRYF.

The gene calls are TRBV5-6 and TRBJ2-1; 7 bases fit TRBD2. The CDR3 contains 16 residues. Germline values: CDR1 SGHDT, CDR2 YYEEEE. V gave up 3 bases and J gave up 2 bases; unmatched junction bases: 8. The CDR3 loop reads CASSWVGAGTYNEQFF. The CDR3 region has the DNA TGTGCCAGCAGCTGGGTAGGAGCGGGGACCTACAATGAGCAGTTCTTC.

This chain connects TRBV19 to TRBJ1-1; tentative D call: TRBD1 (6 bases). CDR3 size: 17 residues. Deletions cut 6 bases from V and 5 bases from J, with 25 bases between. Germline CDR1 reads LNHDA; CDR2 reads SQIVND (reference sequence). The DNA for the CDR3 is TGTGCCAGTAGAATACAGGGAGGGGGATCCAGGAGGACTGAAGCTTTCTTT. Translated: CASRIQGGGSRRTEAFF.

The rearrangement uses TRBV15 and TRBJ2-5; 7 bases match TRBD2. CDR1 and CDR2 (germline): LNHNV, YYDKDF (reference sequence). V was pared by 1 base and J by 4 bases, with 12 bases of the junction left unmatched. This CDR3 is built from 17 residues. The CDR3 loop is CATSRGGGDRGAETQYF. The CDR3 coding sequence is TGTGCCACCAGCAGAGGCGGGGGAGACAGAGGGGCAGAGACCCAGTACTTC.

The rearrangement links TRBV7-8 to TRBJ1-1; D uncertain. The V gene lost 2 bases and the J gene lost 2 bases, with 9 bases spanning the gap. The germline gives CDR1 SGHVS, CDR2 FQNEAQ. The CDR3 has 14 amino acids. CDR3 residues: CASSLSSFNTEAFF. CDR3 nucleotide sequence: TGTGCCAGCAGCTTATCGAGTTTTAACACTGAAGCTTTCTTT.